The clone carrying this T cell receptor beta chain was observed at least ten times. Its target is not known. This specimen comes from a study of T-cell reconstitution after alpha-beta-depleted transplantation in children. Study observations and caveats: At one year after transplant, newly produced T cells mostly accounted for T-cell counts and diversity. Surviving recipient T cells and thymic progenitors accounted for the high day-60 TCRbeta diversity observed in some patients. There were reportedly several hundred expanded graft clones from which alpha-beta T cells came about two months after transplant.

CDR1 is SGHTA and CDR2 is FQGNSA in the germline V gene. This CDR3 has 13 amino acids. Trimming cost V 8 bases and J 2 bases, with 13 bases left between them. Unique molecular identifiers were incorporated into the prepared TCRbeta library. TCRdb itself ran the PCR reads through MiXCR, one entry per CDR3 protein. The sample has roughly 200,000 distinct CDR3 sequences; roughly 6.6% are singletons. This sequence joins TRBV7-2 and TRBJ2-7, with D hard to call. This TCR was recovered from a boy aged 2 to 10 with acute lymphoblastic leukemia, due to receive a stem cell transplant. This sample comprised PBMCs, obtained before TCRalphabeta/CD19-depleted stem cell transplant. DNA for the CDR3: TGTGCCAGCGTAGGTCGGAGCCCCTACGAGCAGTACTTC. This encodes CASVGRSPYEQYF.